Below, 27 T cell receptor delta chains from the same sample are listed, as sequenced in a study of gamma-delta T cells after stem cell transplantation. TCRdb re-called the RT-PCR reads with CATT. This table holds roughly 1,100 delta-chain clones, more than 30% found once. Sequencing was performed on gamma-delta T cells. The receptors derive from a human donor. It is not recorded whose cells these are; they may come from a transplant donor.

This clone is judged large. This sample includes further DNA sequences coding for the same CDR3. The CDR3 nucleotides are TGTGCCTGTGACACGGCTGGGGGACGTAGCTGGGACACCCGACAGATGTTTTTC. Encoded protein: CACDTAGGRSWDTRQMFF. This rearrangement joins TRDV2 to TRDJ3; 8 bases match TRDD3. Germline lookup yields CDR1 GEAIGNYY and CDR2 EKD. The CDR3 has 18 residues. The V segment lost 1 base and the J segment 3 bases; nucleotides outside the gene matches: 7.

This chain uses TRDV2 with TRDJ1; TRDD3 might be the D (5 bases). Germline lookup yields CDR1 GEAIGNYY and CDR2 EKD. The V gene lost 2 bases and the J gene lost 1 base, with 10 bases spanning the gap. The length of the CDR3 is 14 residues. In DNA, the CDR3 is TGTGCCTGTGACAACATACGCGGCACCGATAAACTCATCTTT. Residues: CACDNIRGTDKLIF.

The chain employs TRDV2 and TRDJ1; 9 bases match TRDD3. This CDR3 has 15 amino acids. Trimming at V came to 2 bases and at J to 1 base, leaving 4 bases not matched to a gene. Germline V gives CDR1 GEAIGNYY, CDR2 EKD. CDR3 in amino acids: CACDILGELTDKLIF. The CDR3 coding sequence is TGTGCCTGTGACATACTGGGGGAGCTCACCGATAAACTCATCTTT.

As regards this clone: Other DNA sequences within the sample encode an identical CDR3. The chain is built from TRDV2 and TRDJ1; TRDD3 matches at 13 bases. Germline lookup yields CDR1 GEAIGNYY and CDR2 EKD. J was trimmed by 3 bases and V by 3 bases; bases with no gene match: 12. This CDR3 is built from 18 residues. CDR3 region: CACDPLPNWGIRSDKLIF. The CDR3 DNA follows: TGTGCCTGTGACCCCTTACCGAACTGGGGGATACGATCCGATAAACTCATCTTT.

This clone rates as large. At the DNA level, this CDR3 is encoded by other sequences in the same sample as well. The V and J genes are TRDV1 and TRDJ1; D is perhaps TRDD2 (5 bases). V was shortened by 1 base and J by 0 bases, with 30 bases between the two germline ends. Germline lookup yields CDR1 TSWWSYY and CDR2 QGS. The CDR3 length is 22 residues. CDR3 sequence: CALGEPPPPLLLWPSYTDKLIF. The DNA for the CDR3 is TGTGCTCTTGGGGAACCTCCCCCACCCCTTCTTCTTTGGCCATCGTACACCGATAAACTCATCTTT.

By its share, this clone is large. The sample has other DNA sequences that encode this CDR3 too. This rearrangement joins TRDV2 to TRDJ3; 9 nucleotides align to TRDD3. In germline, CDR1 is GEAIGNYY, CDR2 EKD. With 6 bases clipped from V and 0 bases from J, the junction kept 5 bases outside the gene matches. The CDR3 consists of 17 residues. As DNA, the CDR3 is TGTGCCTGTCTACTGGGGGAAAGCTCCTGGGACACCCGACAGATGTTTTTC. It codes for CACLLGESSWDTRQMFF.

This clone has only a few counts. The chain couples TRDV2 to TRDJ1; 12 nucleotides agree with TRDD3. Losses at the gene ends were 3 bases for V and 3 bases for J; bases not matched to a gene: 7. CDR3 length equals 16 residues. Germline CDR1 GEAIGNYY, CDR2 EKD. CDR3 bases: TGTGCCTGTGACCAACTGGGGGATACCTACCCCGATAAACTCATCTTT. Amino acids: CACDQLGDTYPDKLIF.

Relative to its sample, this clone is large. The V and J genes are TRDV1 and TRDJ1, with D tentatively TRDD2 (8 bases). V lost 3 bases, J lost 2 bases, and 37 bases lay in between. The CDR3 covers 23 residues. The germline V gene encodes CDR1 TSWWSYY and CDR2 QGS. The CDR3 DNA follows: TGTGCTCTTGGGGAGATCCTTCCTATTAACGTTTACTGGGGACCAATTAGGACCGATAAACTCATCTTT. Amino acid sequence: CALGEILPINVYWGPIRTDKLIF.

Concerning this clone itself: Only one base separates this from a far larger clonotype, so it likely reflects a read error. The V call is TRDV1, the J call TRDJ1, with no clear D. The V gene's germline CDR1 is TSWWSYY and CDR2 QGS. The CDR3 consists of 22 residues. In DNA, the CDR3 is TGTGCTCTTGGGGACTTACGGCTGGTTTGGTTTGACACTCCCGACTACACCGATAAACCCATCTTT. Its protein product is CALGDLRLVWFDTPDYTDKPIF.

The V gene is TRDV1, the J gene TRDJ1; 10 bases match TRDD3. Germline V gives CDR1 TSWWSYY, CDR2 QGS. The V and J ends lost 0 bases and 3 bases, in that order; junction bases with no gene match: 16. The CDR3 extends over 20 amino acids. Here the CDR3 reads CALGELVGWGIHWTSDKLIF. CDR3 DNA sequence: TGTGCTCTTGGGGAACTTGTGGGGTGGGGGATACATTGGACGTCCGATAAACTCATCTTT.

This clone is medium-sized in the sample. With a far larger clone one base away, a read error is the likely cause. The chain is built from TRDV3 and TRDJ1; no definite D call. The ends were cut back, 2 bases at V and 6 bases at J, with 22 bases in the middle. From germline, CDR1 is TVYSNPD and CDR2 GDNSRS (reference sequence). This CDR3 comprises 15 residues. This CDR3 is CAFETPISHAYKLIF. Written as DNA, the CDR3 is TGTGCCTTTGAGACCCCTATATCCCACGCCTATAAACTCATCTTT.

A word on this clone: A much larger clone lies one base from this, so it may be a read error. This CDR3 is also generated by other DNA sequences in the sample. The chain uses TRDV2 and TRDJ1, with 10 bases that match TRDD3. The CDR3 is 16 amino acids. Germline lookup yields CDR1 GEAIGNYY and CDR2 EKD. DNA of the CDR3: TGTGCCTGTGACACCGTGGGGGATACTGACACCGATAAGCTCATCTTT. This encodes CACDTVGDTDTDKLIF.

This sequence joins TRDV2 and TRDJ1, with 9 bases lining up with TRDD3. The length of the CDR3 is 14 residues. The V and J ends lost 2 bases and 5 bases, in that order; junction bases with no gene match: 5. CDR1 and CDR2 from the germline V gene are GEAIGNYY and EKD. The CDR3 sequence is CACDNLGDMDKLIF. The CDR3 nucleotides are TGTGCCTGTGACAACTTGGGGGATATGGATAAACTCATCTTT.

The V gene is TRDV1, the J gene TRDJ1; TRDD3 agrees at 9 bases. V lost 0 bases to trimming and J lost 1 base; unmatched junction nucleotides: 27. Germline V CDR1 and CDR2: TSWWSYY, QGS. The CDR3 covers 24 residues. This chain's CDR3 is CALGELLPSGLFSVWGITTDKLIF. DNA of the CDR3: TGTGCTCTTGGGGAACTGCTTCCTTCGGGCCTCTTTTCTGTATGGGGGATAACCACCGATAAACTCATCTTT.

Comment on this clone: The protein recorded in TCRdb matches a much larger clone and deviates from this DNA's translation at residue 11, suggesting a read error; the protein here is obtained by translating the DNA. The CDR3 spells CALGASTFPTNKLIF. In DNA form, the CDR3 reads TGTGCTCTTGGGGCCAGTACGTTCCCTACCAATAAACTCATCTTT. J is TRDJ1 and V is TRDV1, with a possible D match to TRDD2 (5 bases). Germline CDR1 and CDR2: TSWWSYY and QGS. There are 15 residues in the CDR3. Trimming took off 4 bases at V and 6 bases at J, with 18 bases between the two ends.

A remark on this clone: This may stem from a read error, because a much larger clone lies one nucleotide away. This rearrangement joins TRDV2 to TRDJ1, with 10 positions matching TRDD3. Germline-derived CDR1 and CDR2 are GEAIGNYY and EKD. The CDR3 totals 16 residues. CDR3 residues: CACGTVGDTDTDKLIF. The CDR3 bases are TGTGCCTGTGGCACCGTGGGGGATACTGACACCGATAAACTCATCTTT.

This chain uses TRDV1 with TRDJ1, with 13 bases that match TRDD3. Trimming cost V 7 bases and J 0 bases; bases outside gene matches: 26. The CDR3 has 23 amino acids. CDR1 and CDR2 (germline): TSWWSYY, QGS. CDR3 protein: CALAYWAPWLRVLGDTNTDKLIF. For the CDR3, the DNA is TGTGCTCTTGCCTATTGGGCTCCGTGGTTACGAGTACTGGGGGATACGAACACCGATAAACTCATCTTT.

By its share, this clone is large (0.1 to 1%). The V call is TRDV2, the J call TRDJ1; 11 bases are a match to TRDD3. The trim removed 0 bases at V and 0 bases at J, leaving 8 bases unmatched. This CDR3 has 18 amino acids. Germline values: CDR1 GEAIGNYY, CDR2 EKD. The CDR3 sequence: CACDTGNWGIRYTDKLIF. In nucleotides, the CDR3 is TGTGCCTGTGACACCGGAAATTGGGGGATACGGTACACCGATAAACTCATCTTT.

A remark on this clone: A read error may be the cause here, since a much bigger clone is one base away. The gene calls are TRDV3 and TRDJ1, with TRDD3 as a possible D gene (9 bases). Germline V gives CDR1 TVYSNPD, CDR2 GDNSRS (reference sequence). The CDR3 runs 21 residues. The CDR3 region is CASVYLPKPDWGTVYTYKLIF. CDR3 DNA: TGTGCCTCTGTCTACCTTCCTAAACCGGACTGGGGGACCGTGTACACCTATAAACTCATCTTT.

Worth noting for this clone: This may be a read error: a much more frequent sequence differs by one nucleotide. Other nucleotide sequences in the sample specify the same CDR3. Here the CDR3 DNA reads TGTGCCTGTGATTTACTGGGGGCCACGGGGCCCGATAAACTCATCTTT. This translates into CACDLLGATGPDKLIF. The chain couples TRDV2 to TRDJ1; 8 positions match TRDD3. The CDR3 extends over 16 amino acids. V shed 4 bases, J shed 3 bases, and the junction held 12 bases outside the gene matches. CDR1 and CDR2 (germline): GEAIGNYY, EKD.

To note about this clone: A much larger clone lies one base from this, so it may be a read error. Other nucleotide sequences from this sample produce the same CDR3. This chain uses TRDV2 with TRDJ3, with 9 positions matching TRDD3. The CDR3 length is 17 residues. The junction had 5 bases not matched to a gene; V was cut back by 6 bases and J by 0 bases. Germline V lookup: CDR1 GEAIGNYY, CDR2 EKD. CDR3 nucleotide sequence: TGTGCCTGTTTACTGGGGGAAAGCTCCTGGGACACCCGACAGATGTTTTTC. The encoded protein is CACLLGESSWDTRQMFF.

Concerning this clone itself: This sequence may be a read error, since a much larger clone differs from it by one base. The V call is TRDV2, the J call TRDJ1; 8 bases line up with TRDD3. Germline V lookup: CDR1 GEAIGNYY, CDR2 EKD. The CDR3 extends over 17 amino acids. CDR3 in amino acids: CARDTAGGGGERDKLIF. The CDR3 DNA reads TGTGCCCGTGACACGGCTGGGGGAGGCGGCGAGCGGGATAAACTCATCTTT.

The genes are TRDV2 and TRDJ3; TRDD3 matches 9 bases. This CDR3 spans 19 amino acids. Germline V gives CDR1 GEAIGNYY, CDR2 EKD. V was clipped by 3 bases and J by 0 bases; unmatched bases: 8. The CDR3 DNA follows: TGTGCCTGTGACTCTATACTGGGGGAGATCTCCTGGGACACCCGACAGATGTTTTTC. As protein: CACDSILGEISWDTRQMFF.

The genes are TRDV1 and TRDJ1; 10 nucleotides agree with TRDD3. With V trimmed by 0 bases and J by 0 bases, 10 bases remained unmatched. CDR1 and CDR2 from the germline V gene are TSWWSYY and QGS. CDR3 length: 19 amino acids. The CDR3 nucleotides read TGTGCTCTTGGGGAACTCAATCTCTACTGGGGGATCTACACCGATAAACTCATCTTT. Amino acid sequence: CALGELNLYWGIYTDKLIF.

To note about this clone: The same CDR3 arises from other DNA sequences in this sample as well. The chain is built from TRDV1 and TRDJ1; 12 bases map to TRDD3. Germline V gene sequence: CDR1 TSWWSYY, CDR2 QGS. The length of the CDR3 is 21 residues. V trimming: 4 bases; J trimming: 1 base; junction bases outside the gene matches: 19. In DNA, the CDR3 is TGTGCTCTTGGGGGACCTCCGGTACTGGGGGATACCCTATTGACCACCGATAAACTCATCTTT. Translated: CALGGPPVLGDTLLTTDKLIF.

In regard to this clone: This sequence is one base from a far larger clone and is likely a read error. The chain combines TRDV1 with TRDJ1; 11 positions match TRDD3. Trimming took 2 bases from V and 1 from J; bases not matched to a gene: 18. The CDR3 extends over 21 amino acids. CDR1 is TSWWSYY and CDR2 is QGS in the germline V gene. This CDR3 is CALGEEDWDRLGDRCTDKLIF. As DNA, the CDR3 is TGTGCTCTTGGGGAAGAAGATTGGGACCGACTGGGGGATAGGTGCACCGATAAACTCATCTTT.

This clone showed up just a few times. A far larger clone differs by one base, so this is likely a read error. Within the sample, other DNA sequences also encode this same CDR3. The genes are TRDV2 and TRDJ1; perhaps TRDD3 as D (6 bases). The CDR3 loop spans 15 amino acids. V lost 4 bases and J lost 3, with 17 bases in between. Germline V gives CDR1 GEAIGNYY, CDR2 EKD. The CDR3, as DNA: TGTGCCTGTGATTCCCTCACTGGGAAGTCCGATAAACTCATCTTT. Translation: CACDSLTGKSDKLIF.